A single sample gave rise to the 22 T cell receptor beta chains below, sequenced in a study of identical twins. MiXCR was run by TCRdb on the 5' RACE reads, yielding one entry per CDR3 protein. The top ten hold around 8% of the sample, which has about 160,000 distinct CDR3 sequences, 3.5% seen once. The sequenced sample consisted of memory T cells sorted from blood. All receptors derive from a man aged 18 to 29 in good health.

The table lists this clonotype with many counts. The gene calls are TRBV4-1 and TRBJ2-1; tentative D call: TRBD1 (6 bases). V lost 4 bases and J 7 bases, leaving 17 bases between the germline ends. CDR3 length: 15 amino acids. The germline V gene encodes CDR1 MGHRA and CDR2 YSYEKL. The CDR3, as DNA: TGCGCCAGCAGCCGGATGGCAGGGGTTTCGAATGAGCAGTTCTTC. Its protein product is CASSRMAGVSNEQFF.

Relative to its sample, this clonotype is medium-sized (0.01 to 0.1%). The CDR3 here is CSSRQQETQYF. As DNA, the CDR3 is TGCAGCTCCAGACAGCAAGAGACCCAGTACTTC. This chain joins TRBV29-1 and TRBJ2-5; tentatively, D is TRBD1 (5 bases). The CDR3 runs 11 residues. V dropped 8 bases and J dropped 2 bases, with 9 bases sitting between them. The V gene's germline CDR1 is SQVTM and CDR2 ANQGSEA.

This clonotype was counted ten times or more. CDR3 residues: CASSYPGRNYGYTF. In DNA, the CDR3 is TGTGCCAGCAGCTACCCGGGAAGAAACTATGGCTACACCTTC. The chain couples TRBV7-9 to TRBJ1-2; D not certain. Germline CDR1 is SEHNR and CDR2 is FQNEAQ (reference sequence). With 4 bases removed from V and 2 bases from J, the gap between germline ends came to 11 bases. The CDR3 totals 14 residues. The variable domain in full, completed from reference TRBV7-9 and TRBJ1-2, reads DTGVSQNPRHKITKRGQNVTFRCDPISEHNRLYWYRQTLGQGPEFLTYFQNEAQLEKSRLLSDRFSAERPKGSFSTLEIQRTEQGDSAMYLCASSYPGRNYGYTFGSGTRLTVV.

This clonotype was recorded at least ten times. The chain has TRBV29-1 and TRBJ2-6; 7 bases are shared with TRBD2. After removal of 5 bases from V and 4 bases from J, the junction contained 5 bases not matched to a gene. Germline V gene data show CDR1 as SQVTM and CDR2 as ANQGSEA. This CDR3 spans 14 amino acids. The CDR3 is CSVRGESGANVLTF. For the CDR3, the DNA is TGCAGCGTTCGGGGGGAGTCAGGGGCCAACGTCCTGACTTTC.

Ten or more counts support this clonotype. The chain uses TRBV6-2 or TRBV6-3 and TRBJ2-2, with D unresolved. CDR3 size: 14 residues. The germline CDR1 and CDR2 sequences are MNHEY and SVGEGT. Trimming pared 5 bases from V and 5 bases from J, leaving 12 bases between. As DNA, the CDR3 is TGTGCCAGCAGTCTTTACTTGGGGACCGGGGAGCTGTTTTTT. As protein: CASSLYLGTGELFF.

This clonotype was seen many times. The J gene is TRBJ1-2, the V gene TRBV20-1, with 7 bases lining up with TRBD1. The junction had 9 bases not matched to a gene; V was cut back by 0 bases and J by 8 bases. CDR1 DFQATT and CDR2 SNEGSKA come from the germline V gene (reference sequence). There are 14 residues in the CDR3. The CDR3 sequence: CSARDSRQGRGYTF. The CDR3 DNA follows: TGCAGTGCTAGAGATTCCCGACAGGGAAGGGGCTACACCTTC.

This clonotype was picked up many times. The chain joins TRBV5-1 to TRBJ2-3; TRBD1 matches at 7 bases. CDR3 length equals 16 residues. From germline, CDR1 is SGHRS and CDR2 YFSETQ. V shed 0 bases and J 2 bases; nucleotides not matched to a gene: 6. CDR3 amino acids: CASSLVQGTDTDTQYF. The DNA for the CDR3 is TGCGCCAGCAGCTTGGTACAGGGGACGGACACAGATACGCAGTATTTT.

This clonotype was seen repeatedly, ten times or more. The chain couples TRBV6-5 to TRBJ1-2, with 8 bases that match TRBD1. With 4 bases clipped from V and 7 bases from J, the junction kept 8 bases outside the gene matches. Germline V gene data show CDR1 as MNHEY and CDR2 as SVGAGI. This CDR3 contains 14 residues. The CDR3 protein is CASSSRGQAGGYTF. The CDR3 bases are TGTGCCAGCAGTTCGAGGGGACAGGCGGGTGGCTACACCTTC.

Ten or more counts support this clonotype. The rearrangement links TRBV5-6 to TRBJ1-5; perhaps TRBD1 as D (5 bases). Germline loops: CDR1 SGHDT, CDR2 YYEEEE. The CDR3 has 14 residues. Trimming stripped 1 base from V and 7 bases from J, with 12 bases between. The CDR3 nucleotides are TGTGCCAGCAGCTTGTCGGCAGGGAGCCAGCCCCAGCATTTT. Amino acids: CASSLSAGSQPQHF.

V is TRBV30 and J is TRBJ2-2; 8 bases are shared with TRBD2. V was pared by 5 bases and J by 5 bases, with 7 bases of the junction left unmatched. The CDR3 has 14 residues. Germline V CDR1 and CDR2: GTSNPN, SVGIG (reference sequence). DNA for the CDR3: TGTGCCTGGGGGGGACTAGTGGGGACCGGGGAGCTGTTTTTT. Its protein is CAWGGLVGTGELFF.

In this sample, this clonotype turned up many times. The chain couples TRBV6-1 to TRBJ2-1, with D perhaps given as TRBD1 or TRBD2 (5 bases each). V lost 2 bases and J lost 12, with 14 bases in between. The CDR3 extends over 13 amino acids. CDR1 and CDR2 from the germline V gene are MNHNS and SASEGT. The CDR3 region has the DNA TGTGCCAGCAGTGAAAGGGGTGATCGGGGGCAGTTCTTC. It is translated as CASSERGDRGQFF.

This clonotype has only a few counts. The CDR3 nucleotides are TGTGCCAGTAGTATAGGGGCGGGACGCTTGAACACTGAAGCTTTCTTT. Protein sequence: CASSIGAGRLNTEAFF. The chain carries TRBV19 and TRBJ1-1; TRBD1 might be the D (5 bases). V was trimmed by 1 base and J by 0 bases, leaving 12 bases between them. The CDR3 is 16 residues long. The germline V gene encodes CDR1 LNHDA and CDR2 SQIVND (reference sequence).

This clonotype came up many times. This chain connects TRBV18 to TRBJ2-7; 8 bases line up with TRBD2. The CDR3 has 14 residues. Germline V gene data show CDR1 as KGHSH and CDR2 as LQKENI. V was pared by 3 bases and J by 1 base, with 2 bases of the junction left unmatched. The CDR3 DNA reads TGTGCCAGCTCACCCGGGACTAGGTCCTACGAGCAGTACTTC. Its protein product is CASSPGTRSYEQYF.

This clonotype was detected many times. CDR3 protein: CSALGTSKSSYNEQFF. As DNA, the CDR3 is TGCAGTGCTCTTGGGACTTCCAAGAGCTCCTACAATGAGCAGTTCTTC. The chain carries TRBV20-1 and TRBJ2-1; a weak D match, TRBD2 (6 bases). Germline V lookup: CDR1 DFQATT, CDR2 SNEGSKA (reference sequence). This CDR3 contains 16 residues. The germline V and J ends were trimmed by 5 bases and 0 bases, with 17 bases remaining between them.

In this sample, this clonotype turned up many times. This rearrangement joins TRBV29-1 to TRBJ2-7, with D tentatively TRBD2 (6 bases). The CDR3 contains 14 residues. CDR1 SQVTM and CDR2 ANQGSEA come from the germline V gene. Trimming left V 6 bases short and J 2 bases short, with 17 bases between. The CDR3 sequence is CSVLLADYPYEQYF. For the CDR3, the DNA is TGCAGCGTCCTATTAGCGGATTACCCCTACGAGCAGTACTTC.

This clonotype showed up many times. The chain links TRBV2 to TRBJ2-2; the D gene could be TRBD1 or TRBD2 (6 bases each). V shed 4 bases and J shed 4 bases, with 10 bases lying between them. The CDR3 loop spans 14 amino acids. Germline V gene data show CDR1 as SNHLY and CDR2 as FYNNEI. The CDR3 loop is CASSVGGGTGELFF. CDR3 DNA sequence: TGTGCCAGCAGTGTCGGAGGGGGCACCGGGGAGCTGTTTTTT.

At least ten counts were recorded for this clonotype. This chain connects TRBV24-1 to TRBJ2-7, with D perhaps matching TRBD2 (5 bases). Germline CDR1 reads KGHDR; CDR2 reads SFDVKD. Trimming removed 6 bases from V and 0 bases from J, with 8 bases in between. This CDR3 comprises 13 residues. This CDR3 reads CATSLGSSYEQYF. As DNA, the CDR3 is TGTGCCACCAGTCTGGGGAGCTCCTACGAGCAGTACTTC.

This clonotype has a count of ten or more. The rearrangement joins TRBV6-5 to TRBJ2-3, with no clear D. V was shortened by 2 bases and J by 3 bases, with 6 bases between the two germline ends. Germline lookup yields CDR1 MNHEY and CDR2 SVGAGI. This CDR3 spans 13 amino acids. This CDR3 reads CASSYGKTDTQYF. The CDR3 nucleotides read TGTGCCAGCAGTTACGGAAAAACAGATACGCAGTATTTT.

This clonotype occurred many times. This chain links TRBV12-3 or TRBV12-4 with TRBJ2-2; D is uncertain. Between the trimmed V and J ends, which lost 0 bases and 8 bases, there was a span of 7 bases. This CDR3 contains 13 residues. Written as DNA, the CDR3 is TGTGCCAGCAGTTTAGCTGGCGAGGGGGAGCTGTTTTTT. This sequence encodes CASSLAGEGELFF.

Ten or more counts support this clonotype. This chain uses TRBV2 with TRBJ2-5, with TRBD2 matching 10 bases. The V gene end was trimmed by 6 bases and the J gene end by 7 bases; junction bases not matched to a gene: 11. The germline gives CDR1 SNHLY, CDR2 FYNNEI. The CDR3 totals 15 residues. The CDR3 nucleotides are TGTGCCAGCAGAAGGCTAGCGGGAGAGTCAGGGACCCAGTACTTC. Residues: CASRRLAGESGTQYF.

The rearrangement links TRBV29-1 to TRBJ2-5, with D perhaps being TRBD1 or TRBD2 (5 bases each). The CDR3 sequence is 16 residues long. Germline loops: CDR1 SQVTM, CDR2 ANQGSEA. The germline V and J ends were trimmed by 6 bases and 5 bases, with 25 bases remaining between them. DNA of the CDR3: TGCAGCGTATCCGCGAAGGGGACGGCGGACGCGGAGACCCAGTACTTC. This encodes CSVSAKGTADAETQYF. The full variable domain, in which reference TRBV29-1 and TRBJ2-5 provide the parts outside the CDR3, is SAVISQKPSRDICQRGTSLTIQCQVDSQVTMMFWYRQQPGQSLTLIATANQGSEATYESGFVIDKFPISRPNLTFSTLTVSNMSPEDSSIYLCSVSAKGTADAETQYFGPGTRLLVL.

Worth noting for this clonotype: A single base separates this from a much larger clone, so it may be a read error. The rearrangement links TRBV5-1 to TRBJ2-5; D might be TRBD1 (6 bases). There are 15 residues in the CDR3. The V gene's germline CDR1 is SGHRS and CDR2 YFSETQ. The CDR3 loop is CASSLARQAQETLYF. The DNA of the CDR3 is TGCGCCAGCAGCTTGGCGCGACAGGCACAAGAGACCCTGTACTTC.